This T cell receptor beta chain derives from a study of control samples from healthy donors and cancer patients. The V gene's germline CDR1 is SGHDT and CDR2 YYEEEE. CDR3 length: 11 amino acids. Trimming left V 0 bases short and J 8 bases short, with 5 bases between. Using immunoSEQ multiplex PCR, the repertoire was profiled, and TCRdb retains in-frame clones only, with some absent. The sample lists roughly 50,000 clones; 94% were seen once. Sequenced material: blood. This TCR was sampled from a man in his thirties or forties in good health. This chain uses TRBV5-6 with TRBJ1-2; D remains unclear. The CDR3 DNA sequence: TGTGCCAGCAGCTTGGTCGGCGGCTACACCTTC. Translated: CASSLVGGYTF.